Below, 18 T cell receptor beta chains from the same sample are listed, as sequenced in a study of T cell repertoires in cytomegalovirus infection. TCRdb analysed the reads with MiXCR anew, one entry per CDR3 protein. The data hold a few hundred thousand distinct CDR3 sequences, with roughly 42% observed a single time. Antigens of these TCRs are unknown. Source: cultured PBMCs, taken from culture after CMV antigen stimulation. The receptors derive from a human donor in good health (CMV status not recorded). Some clones in this sample may be carry-over from other donors' samples.

This clonotype has only a few counts. The genes are TRBV19 and TRBJ2-7; TRBD1 matches at 8 bases. Per the germline V gene, CDR1 is LNHDA and CDR2 is SQIVND (reference sequence). V gave up 3 bases and J gave up 5 bases; unmatched junction bases: 12. The CDR3 has 16 residues. The CDR3 sequence: CASSIPPGQGHNEQYF. CDR3 DNA sequence: TGTGCCAGTAGTATCCCACCTGGACAGGGCCACAACGAGCAGTACTTC.

This clonotype was detected once. The chain employs TRBV5-4 and TRBJ2-1; 8 positions agree with TRBD2. Trimming at V came to 4 bases and at J to 4 bases, leaving 7 bases not matched to a gene. Germline V CDR1 and CDR2: SGHNT, YYREEE (reference sequence). This CDR3 is 15 amino acids long. CDR3 sequence: CASSPALAAYNEQFF. The CDR3 DNA reads as TGTGCCAGCAGCCCCGCACTAGCGGCTTACAATGAGCAGTTCTTC.

The gene calls are TRBV12-3 or TRBV12-4 and TRBJ2-2, with 7 positions matching TRBD1. Trimming removed 5 bases from V and 6 bases from J; junction bases left unmatched: 3. There are 13 residues in the CDR3. The CDR3 loop reads CASSQTGSGELFF. The CDR3, as DNA: TGTGCCAGCAGTCAGACAGGGTCCGGGGAGCTGTTTTTT.

This chain uses TRBV6-1 with TRBJ1-6, with D possibly TRBD1 on 5 matching bases. Germline V lookup: CDR1 MNHNS, CDR2 SASEGT. This CDR3 region has 16 residues. V was trimmed by 4 bases and J by 9 bases, leaving 19 bases between them. This chain's CDR3 is CASSAQGTPGSSPLHF. CDR3 nucleotides: TGTGCCAGCAGTGCACAAGGGACGCCGGGAAGTTCACCCCTCCACTTT.

This chain connects TRBV6-1 to TRBJ1-2; 8 bases are a match to TRBD1. Germline-derived CDR1 and CDR2 are MNHNS and SASEGT. V dropped 5 bases and J dropped 7; count of bases not matched to a gene: 3. This CDR3 region has 12 residues. The CDR3 bases are TGTGCCAGCAGTCGGACAGGGTTTGGCTACACCTTC. It yields the protein CASSRTGFGYTF.

The chain is built from TRBV27 and TRBJ2-7; 10 bases line up with TRBD2. V was clipped by 5 bases and J by 4 bases; unmatched bases: 14. This CDR3 spans 17 amino acids. Germline CDR1 reads MNHEY; CDR2 reads SMNVEV (reference sequence). CDR3 loop: CASSRAGSGRREYEQYF. CDR3 sequence (DNA): TGTGCCAGCAGTAGGGCAGGTAGCGGGAGGAGGGAGTACGAGCAGTACTTC.

The chain joins TRBV20-1 to TRBJ2-7; D may be TRBD1 or TRBD2 (5 bases each). Germline V lookup: CDR1 DFQATT, CDR2 SNEGSKA (reference sequence). The CDR3 loop spans 13 amino acids. V was trimmed by 6 bases and J by 2 bases, leaving 14 bases between them. CDR3 protein: CSARDPPAYEQYF. In DNA, the CDR3 is TGCAGTGCCAGGGACCCACCGGCCTACGAGCAGTACTTC.

The rearrangement uses TRBV28 and TRBJ2-5; possibly TRBD1 for D (6 bases). CDR1 and CDR2 (germline): MDHEN, SYDVKM. This CDR3 spans 14 amino acids. V lost 6 bases and J 3 bases, leaving 14 bases between the germline ends. CDR3: CASSPGTRKETQYF. CDR3 DNA: TGTGCCAGCAGCCCCGGGACAAGGAAAGAGACCCAGTACTTC.

This clonotype appeared many times. V usage is TRBV7-2 and J usage is TRBJ2-3; 8 bases line up with TRBD2. CDR3 size: 16 residues. The V segment lost 7 bases and the J segment 5 bases; nucleotides outside the gene matches: 14. Germline CDR1 is SGHTA and CDR2 is FQGNSA. The DNA of the CDR3 is TGTGCCAGCACCGCGGCGACGGGACTAGTGAGAGATACGCAGTATTTT. As protein: CASTAATGLVRDTQYF.

This chain joins TRBV7-6 and TRBJ2-3; the D gene is possibly TRBD1 (6 bases). This CDR3 region has 16 residues. V was trimmed by 8 bases and J by 0 bases, leaving 18 bases between them. Looked up from germline, CDR1 is SGHVS and CDR2 is FNYEAQ. CDR3: CASGPPGTTSTDTQYF. The CDR3 bases are TGTGCCAGCGGCCCCCCAGGGACAACTAGCACAGATACGCAGTATTTT.

CDR3 in DNA: TGCAGTGCCCTAGGTAGCGGGACAGGGGACTACGAGCAGTACTTC. This translates into CSALGSGTGDYEQYF. This sequence joins TRBV20-1 and TRBJ2-7; TRBD1 aligns across 10 bases. Germline trimming cut 6 bases from V and 3 bases from J; bases unmatched to any gene: 11. In germline, CDR1 is DFQATT, CDR2 SNEGSKA (reference sequence). There are 15 residues in the CDR3.

On this clonotype: The germline gene is not matched at one end of the junction; a read error may be the cause. The chain joins TRBV4-1 to TRBJ1-5; possibly TRBD1 for D (5 bases). Per germline, CDR1 MGHRA and CDR2 YSYEKL. CDR3 size: 15 residues. The CDR3 reads CASSQVVTGDQPQHF. The CDR3 region has the DNA TGTGCCAGCAGCCAGGTTGTCACAGGAGATCAGCCCCAGCATTTT.

This clonotype was found a few times. V gene TRBV7-9 combines with J gene TRBJ1-6; D is uncertain. Germline assignment: CDR1 SEHNR and CDR2 FQNEAQ (reference sequence). The CDR3 totals 15 residues. Deletions cut 5 bases from V and 0 bases from J, with 8 bases between. In DNA, the CDR3 is TGTGCCAGCAGCCCCCCGGGCTCCTATAATTCACCCCTCCACTTT. The encoded protein is CASSPPGSYNSPLHF.

V and J are TRBV12-3 or TRBV12-4 and TRBJ2-1, with D possibly TRBD1 on 6 matching bases. This CDR3 has 12 residues. With 5 bases removed from V and 12 bases from J, the gap between germline ends came to 14 bases. The CDR3 here is CASSRETGRQFF. The CDR3 coding sequence is TGTGCCAGCAGTAGGGAGACAGGACGGCAGTTCTTC.

The chain joins TRBV7-9 to TRBJ1-6; TRBD1 matches at 9 bases. The CDR3 has 17 amino acids. The trim removed 1 base at V and 3 bases at J, leaving 4 bases unmatched. Germline-derived CDR1 and CDR2 are SEHNR and FQNEAQ (reference sequence). Here the CDR3 reads CASSLEVGQGYNSPLHF. The CDR3 bases are TGTGCCAGCAGCTTAGAAGTGGGACAGGGCTATAATTCACCCCTCCACTTT.

The chain employs TRBV7-9 and TRBJ2-3; D unclear. The V gene lost 4 bases and the J gene lost 5 bases, with 10 bases spanning the gap. Germline V gene sequence: CDR1 SEHNR, CDR2 FQNEAQ (reference sequence). The CDR3 consists of 13 residues. DNA for the CDR3: TGTGCCAGCAGCTCGACGGCCCAAGATACGCAGTATTTT. It is translated as CASSSTAQDTQYF. The full variable domain, with the rest looked up from reference TRBV7-9 and TRBJ2-3, is DTGVSQNPRHKITKRGQNVTFRCDPISEHNRLYWYRQTLGQGPEFLTYFQNEAQLEKSRLLSDRFSAERPKGSFSTLEIQRTEQGDSAMYLCASSSTAQDTQYFGPGTRLTVL.

This clonotype has more than one count but fewer than ten. The rearrangement links TRBV7-2 to TRBJ2-7; the D is unclear. The CDR3 is 13 residues long. Trimming stripped 7 bases from V and 1 base from J, with 11 bases between. Germline CDR1 reads SGHTA; CDR2 reads FQGNSA. The CDR3 region has the DNA TGTGCCAGCAAACCTTTCGCGTCCTACGAGCAGTACTTC. Protein sequence: CASKPFASYEQYF.

This clonotype was seen just once. The genes are TRBV5-1 and TRBJ2-5; D ambiguous. This CDR3 has 15 amino acids. V shed 0 bases and J shed 1 base, with 10 bases lying between them. CDR1 is SGHRS, CDR2 YFSETQ, per germline. CDR3 residues: CASSLGWATQETQYF. DNA for the CDR3: TGCGCCAGCAGCTTGGGGTGGGCCACCCAAGAGACCCAGTACTTC.